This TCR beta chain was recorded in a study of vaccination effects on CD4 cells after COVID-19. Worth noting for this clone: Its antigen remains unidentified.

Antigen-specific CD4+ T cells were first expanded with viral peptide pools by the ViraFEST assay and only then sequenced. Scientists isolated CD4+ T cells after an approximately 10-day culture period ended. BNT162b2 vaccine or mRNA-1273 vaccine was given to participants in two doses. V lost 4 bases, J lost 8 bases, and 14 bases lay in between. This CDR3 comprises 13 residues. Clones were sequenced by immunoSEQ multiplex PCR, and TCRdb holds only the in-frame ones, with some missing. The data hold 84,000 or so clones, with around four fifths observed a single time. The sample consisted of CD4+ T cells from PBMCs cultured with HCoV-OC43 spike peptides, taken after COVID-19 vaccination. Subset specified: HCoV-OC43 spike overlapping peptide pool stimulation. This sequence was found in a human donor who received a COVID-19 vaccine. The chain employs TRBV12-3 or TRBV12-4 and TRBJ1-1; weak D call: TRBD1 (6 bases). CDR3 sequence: CASSYSPGTEAFF. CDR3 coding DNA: TGTGCCAGCAGTTATTCTCCCGGGACAGAAGCTTTCTTT.